The sequence of this T cell receptor beta chain was determined in a study of blood T cell repertoires in COVID-19. Produced via immunoSEQ multiplex PCR; TCRdb's table is partial and in-frame only. The profile shows more than 14,000 clones, approximately 86% of them singletons. The germline gives CDR1 LNHDA, CDR2 SQIVND (reference sequence). This CDR3 contains 13 residues. The V segment lost 8 bases and the J segment 0 bases; nucleotides outside the gene matches: 2. What was sequenced was peripheral blood. The TCR comes from a human donor in a cohort sampled during active COVID-19. This sequence joins TRBV19 and TRBJ1-1; 8 bases agree with TRBD1. CDR3 nucleotide sequence: TGTGCCAGTTGGACAGGGATGAACACTGAAGCTTTCTTT. Its translation is CASWTGMNTEAFF.